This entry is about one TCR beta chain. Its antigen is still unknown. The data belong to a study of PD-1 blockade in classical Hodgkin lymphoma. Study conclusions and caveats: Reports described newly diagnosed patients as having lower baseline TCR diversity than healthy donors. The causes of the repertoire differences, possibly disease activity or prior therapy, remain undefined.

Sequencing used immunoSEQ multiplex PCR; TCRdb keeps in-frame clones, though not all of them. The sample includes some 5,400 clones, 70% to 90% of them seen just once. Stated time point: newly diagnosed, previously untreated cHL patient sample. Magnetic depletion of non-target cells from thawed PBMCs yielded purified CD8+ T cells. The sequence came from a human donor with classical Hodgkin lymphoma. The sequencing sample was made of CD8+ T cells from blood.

This chain's CDR3 is CASSSDRGWDGYTF. The CDR3 nucleotides read TGTGCCAGCAGCTCCGACAGGGGATGGGATGGCTACACCTTC. The chain recombines TRBV5-8 with TRBJ1-2, with 8 bases identical to TRBD1. The V and J ends lost 3 bases and 6 bases, in that order; junction bases with no gene match: 7. The length of the CDR3 is 14 residues. Germline V gene data show CDR1 as SGHTS and CDR2 as YDEGEE.